The clone carrying this T cell receptor beta chain has just one count. The sample comes from a study of blood T cell repertoires in COVID-19. Study-level information: Whether acute or convalescent, the COVID-19 samples came from the United States, Italy and Spain. The cDNA or gDNA used as material had been derived from T cells, B-cell-depleted T cells, or PBMCs.

Original processing methods: The assay estimated nucleated cells by amplifying reference gene primers. TCRdb's table, derived via immunoSEQ multiplex PCR, lists solely in-frame clones and lacks some. V, J and clone size reflect that table, while D and trimming were determined from the DNA. Found here are some 250,000 clones, roughly 80% of them singletons; the top ten hold roughly 12%. CDR1 and CDR2 (germline): SGHRS, YFSETQ. The V gene end was trimmed by 9 bases and the J gene end by 1 base; junction bases not matched to a gene: 3. This CDR3 region has 12 residues. The source is a woman aged 60-70 years with active or convalescent COVID-19. The sequenced sample was peripheral blood. The V and J genes are TRBV5-1 and TRBJ1-1; TRBD1 agrees at 7 bases. Written as DNA, the CDR3 is TGCGCCACTGGGACAGAGAACACTGAAGCTTTCTTT. This sequence encodes CATGTENTEAFF.